Listed below are T cell receptor beta chains from one sample, sequenced in a study of blood T cell repertoires in COVID-19. Repertoires were generated with immunoSEQ multiplex PCR, while TCRdb's copy carries only in-frame clones and drops some. The sample lists under 200,000 clones; 75% to 90% were seen once. Material: peripheral blood. All receptors come from a man aged 70-80 years with active or convalescent COVID-19. The CDR3 runs from the conserved cysteine through the conserved F or W. The D gene is left open where the match is weak. Clone size is not always given. Where it is, it says once, few, many or a class for expanded clones.

V,size,J,D,DNA,CDR3
TRBV2,NA,TRBJ1-1,NA,TGTGCCAGCAGTCCGACAGTTACCATGAACACTGAAGCTTTCTTT,CASSPTVTMNTEAFF
TRBV30,NA,TRBJ2-7,NA,TGTGCCTGGGGCCAGGGGAACGAGCAGTACTTC,CAWGQGNEQYF
TRBV27,NA,TRBJ2-3,NA,TGTGCCAGCAGTCAGGGACAAAGCACAGATACGCAGTATTTT,CASSQGQSTDTQYF
TRBV5-1,once,TRBJ2-7,TRBD1,TGCGCCAGCAGCTTGGGTCCGGGACAGGGGTACGAGCAGTACTTC,CASSLGPGQGYEQYF
TRBV30,NA,TRBJ2-1,TRBD1,TGTGCCTGGAGTCCAAAGGTTGGGACAGGCTCCTACAATGAGCAGTTCTTC,CAWSPKVGTGSYNEQFF
TRBV7-9,NA,TRBJ2-7,NA,TGTGCCAGCAGCCCCGCCGACAGGCGAAAATACGAGCAGTACTTC,CASSPADRRKYEQYF
TRBV6-5,NA,TRBJ2-2,NA,TGTGCCAGCAGAGGGAGCAGGTTGGCCGGGGAGCTGTTTTTT,CASRGSRLAGELFF
TRBV4-1,NA,TRBJ2-1,TRBD2,TGCGCCAGCAGCCAAGAAGCGGGGGGCCCCTACAATGAGCAGTTCTTC,CASSQEAGGPYNEQFF
TRBV19,NA,TRBJ1-2,NA,TGTGCCAGTAGTACGGTCAGGGATGTCGATGGCTACACCTTC,CASSTVRDVDGYTF
TRBV14,NA,TRBJ1-1,NA,TGTGCCAGCAGCCTCAGACACGTCAACACTGAAGCTTTCTTT,CASSLRHVNTEAFF
TRBV28,few,TRBJ2-7,TRBD2,TGTGCCAGCAGTTTGTTGACTAGCGGTGACTACGAGCAGTACTTC,CASSLLTSGDYEQYF
TRBV30,NA,TRBJ1-1,TRBD1,TGTGCCTGGAGCTCCGGGACAGGGGTCATGAACACTGAAGCTTTCTTT,CAWSSGTGVMNTEAFF
TRBV29-1,NA,TRBJ2-1,TRBD2,TGCAGCGTTAGTCGTGAGGGGCGGGAGGGCCCATTCAATGAGCAGTTCTTC,CSVSREGREGPFNEQFF
TRBV19,NA,TRBJ2-2,TRBD1,TGTGCCAGTAGTATCACTGGGACAGGGGGCGGGGAGCTGTTTTTT,CASSITGTGGGELFF
TRBV20-1,once,TRBJ2-1,NA,TGCAGTGCTAGTCCCCCTAGCGTGGGGAATGAGCAGTTCTTC,CSASPPSVGNEQFF
TRBV28,NA,TRBJ2-7,NA,TGTGCCAGCAGTTCCCTCGGGTCCGAGCAGTACTTC,CASSSLGSEQYF
TRBV6-5,NA,TRBJ2-7,NA,TGTGCCAGCAGTTACAGAGGAACAGGGAACTACGAGCAGTACTTC,CASSYRGTGNYEQYF
TRBV30,NA,TRBJ1-6,TRBD1,TGTGCCTGGAAAGTTCGGGTGGGACAGATTAATTCACCCCTCCACTTT,CAWKVRVGQINSPLHF
TRBV23-1,NA,TRBJ2-7,TRBD1,TGCGCCAGCAGTCAATTGGGACAGATCTACGAGCAGTACTTC,CASSQLGQIYEQYF
TRBV19,NA,TRBJ1-5,NA,TGTGCCAGTAGTATGTCGGGAGATCAGCCCCAGCATTTT,CASSMSGDQPQHF
TRBV7-4,NA,TRBJ2-7,TRBD2,TGTGCCAGCAGCCCAAAGGTGGGAGGGCCGAAAGAGCAGTACTTC,CASSPKVGGPKEQYF
TRBV19,NA,TRBJ2-1,TRBD2,TGTGCCAGTAGTACTAGCGGGACTAGTTTGGGGCAGTTCTTC,CASSTSGTSLGQFF
TRBV29-1,NA,TRBJ2-3,NA,TGCAGCGTTGAATCTTATCCCCCTACGCAGTATTTT,CSVESYPPTQYF
TRBV7-8,NA,TRBJ1-2,NA,TGTGCCAGCAGCCTAGGGCGGGTTTTAAACAACTATGGCTACACCTTC,CASSLGRVLNNYGYTF
TRBV28,NA,TRBJ1-5,NA,TGTGCCAGTCGTACCGGGACATCCGGTTTAAGGGCCCAGCATTTT,CASRTGTSGLRAQHF
TRBV11-3,few,TRBJ2-5,NA,TGTGCCAGCAGCTTAGGTACAGGGGGGGCAGAGACCCAGTACTTC,CASSLGTGGAETQYF
TRBV5-4,NA,TRBJ2-5,NA,TGTGCCAGCAGCACGGACAGCCAAGAGACCCAGTACTTC,CASSTDSQETQYF
TRBV18,NA,TRBJ2-1,TRBD1,TGTGCCAGCTCAAAAACAGGGGGTTCCTACAATGAGCAGTTCTTC,CASSKTGGSYNEQFF
TRBV28,NA,TRBJ1-4,TRBD1,TGTGCCAGCAGTTTAGGGTTCCAGGGGGTATTCGCTAATGAAAAACTGTTTTTT,CASSLGFQGVFANEKLFF
TRBV9,NA,TRBJ2-7,NA,TGTGCCAGCAGCGTTTATGAGGGGGGGTTTTACGAGCAGTACTTC,CASSVYEGGFYEQYF
TRBV7-9,NA,TRBJ1-5,NA,TGTGCCAGCAGCTACAGTAGCAATCAGCCCCAGCATTTT,CASSYSSNQPQHF
TRBV5-6,NA,TRBJ1-3,NA,TGTGCCAGCAGCTTGGTGGCATTATCTGGAAACACCATATATTTT,CASSLVALSGNTIYF
TRBV12-2,once,TRBJ1-6,NA,TGTGCAAGTCGCTTAAGGACAGGGGAGTACAATTCACCCCTCCACTTT,CASRLRTGEYNSPLHF
TRBV6-5,NA,TRBJ2-1,NA,TGTGCCAGCAGTACAGGTTACAATGAGCAGTTCTTC,CASSTGYNEQFF
TRBV19,NA,TRBJ2-1,TRBD2,TGTGCCAGTAGTATCTTAGCGGGGGGATCCAATGAGCAGTTCTTC,CASSILAGGSNEQFF
TRBV27,NA,TRBJ2-7,TRBD1,TGTGCCAGCAGTGAATACAGGGGGCAAGCAGGCGAGCAGTACTTC,CASSEYRGQAGEQYF
TRBV7-2,once,TRBJ2-5,TRBD1,TGTGCCAGCAGCTCCGGGACAGGGAGACCGTACCAAGAGACCCAGTACTTC,CASSSGTGRPYQETQYF
TRBV5-1,once,TRBJ2-3,TRBD2,TGCGCCAGCAGCCCTGATAGCGGGAGTGCGGATACGCAGTATTTT,CASSPDSGSADTQYF
TRBV4-1,NA,TRBJ1-2,NA,TGCGCCAGCAGCCAAGGGATCCAGGGATCTCTCTCAGGCTACACCTTC,CASSQGIQGSLSGYTF
TRBV19,NA,TRBJ2-7,NA,TGTGCCAGTAGCGCAACAACAGGGTCCTACGAGCAGTACTTC,CASSATTGSYEQYF
TRBV28,NA,TRBJ1-2,TRBD1,TGTGCCGGAGGCGGGACAGACTATGGCTACACCTTC,CAGGGTDYGYTF
TRBV6-2/TRBV6-3,NA,TRBJ1-5,NA,TGTGCCAGCAGTTACCTCCGACAGGCCTCATTCCAGCCCCAGCATTTT,CASSYLRQASFQPQHF
TRBV28,NA,TRBJ1-4,NA,TGTGCCAGCAGTTTATCCGGGGGAGGGACTGAAAAACTGTTTTTT,CASSLSGGGTEKLFF
TRBV30,NA,TRBJ1-3,NA,TGTGCCTGGAGTGTCCTTTCCCGTTACACCATATATTTT,CAWSVLSRYTIYF
TRBV27,NA,TRBJ2-1,NA,TGTGCCAGCAGTTTGTACAGGAACAATGAGCAGTTCTTC,CASSLYRNNEQFF
TRBV5-4,NA,TRBJ1-1,TRBD1,TGTGCCAGCAGCTTGCCAGGGGGAATGAACACTGAAGCTTTCTTT,CASSLPGGMNTEAFF
TRBV2,NA,TRBJ2-7,TRBD1,TGTGCCAGCACCCGACAGACAGGGGCCTACGAGCAGTACTTC,CASTRQTGAYEQYF
TRBV2,NA,TRBJ2-1,TRBD2,TGTGCCAGCAGCGGACTAGCGGGGGGGCAGTTCTTC,CASSGLAGGQFF
TRBV28,NA,TRBJ1-5,NA,TGTGCCAGCAGTTTTGGCAGGCGCGACAATCAGCCCCAGCATTTT,CASSFGRRDNQPQHF
TRBV5-4,NA,TRBJ1-1,NA,TGTGCCAGCAGCGTGGACGGTTTCACTGAAGCTTTCTTT,CASSVDGFTEAFF